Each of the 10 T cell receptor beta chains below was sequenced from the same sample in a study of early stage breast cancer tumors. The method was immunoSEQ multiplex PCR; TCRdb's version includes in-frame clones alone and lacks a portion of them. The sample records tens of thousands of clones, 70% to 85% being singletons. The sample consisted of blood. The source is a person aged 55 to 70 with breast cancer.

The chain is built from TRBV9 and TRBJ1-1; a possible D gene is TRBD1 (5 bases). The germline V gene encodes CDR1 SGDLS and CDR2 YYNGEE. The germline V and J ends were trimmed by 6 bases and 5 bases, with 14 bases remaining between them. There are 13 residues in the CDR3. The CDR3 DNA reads TGTGCCAGCAAGCGGGATAGGGGAACTGAAGCTTTCTTT. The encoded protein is CASKRDRGTEAFF.

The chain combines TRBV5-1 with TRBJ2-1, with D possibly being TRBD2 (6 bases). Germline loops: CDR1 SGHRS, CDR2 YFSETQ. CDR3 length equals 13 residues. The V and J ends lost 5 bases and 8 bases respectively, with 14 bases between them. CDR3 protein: CASSGGRGDEQFF. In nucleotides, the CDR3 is TGCGCCAGCAGTGGAGGGCGGGGCGATGAGCAGTTCTTC. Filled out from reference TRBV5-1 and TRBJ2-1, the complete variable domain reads KAGVTQTPRYLIKTRGQQVTLSCSPISGHRSVSWYQQTPGQGLQFLFEYFSETQRNKGNFPGRFSGRQFSNSRSEMNVSTLELGDSALYLCASSGGRGDEQFFGPGTRLTVL.

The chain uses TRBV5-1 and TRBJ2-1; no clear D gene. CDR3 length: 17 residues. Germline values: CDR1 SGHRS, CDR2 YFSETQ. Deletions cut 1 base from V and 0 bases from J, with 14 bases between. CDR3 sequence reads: CASSLFGEGSSYNEQFF. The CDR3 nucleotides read TGCGCCAGCAGCTTGTTTGGGGAAGGTAGCTCCTACAATGAGCAGTTCTTC.

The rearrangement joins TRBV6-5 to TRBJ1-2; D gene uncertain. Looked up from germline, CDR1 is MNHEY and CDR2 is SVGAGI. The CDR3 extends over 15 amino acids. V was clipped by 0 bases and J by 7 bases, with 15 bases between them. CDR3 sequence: CASSYSNSGGGGYTF. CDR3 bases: TGTGCCAGCAGTTACTCGAACAGCGGCGGAGGTGGCTACACCTTC.

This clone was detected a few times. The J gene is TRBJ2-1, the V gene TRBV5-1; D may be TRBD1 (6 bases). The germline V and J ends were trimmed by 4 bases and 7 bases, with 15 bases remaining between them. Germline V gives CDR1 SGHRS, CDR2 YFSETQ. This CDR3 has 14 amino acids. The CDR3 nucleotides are TGCGCCAGCAGCCCATCAACAGGGCTGAATGAGCAGTTCTTC. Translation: CASSPSTGLNEQFF.

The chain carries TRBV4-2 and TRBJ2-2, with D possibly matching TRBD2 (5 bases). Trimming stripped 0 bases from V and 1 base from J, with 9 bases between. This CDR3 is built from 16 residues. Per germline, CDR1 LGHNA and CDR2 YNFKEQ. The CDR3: CASSQDSGGNTGELFF. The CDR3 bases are TGTGCCAGCAGCCAAGACTCAGGAGGGAACACCGGGGAGCTGTTTTTT.

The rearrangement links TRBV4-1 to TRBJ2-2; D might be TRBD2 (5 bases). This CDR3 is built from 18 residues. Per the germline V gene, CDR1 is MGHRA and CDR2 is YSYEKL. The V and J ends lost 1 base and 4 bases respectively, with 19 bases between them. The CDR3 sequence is CASSQVTQHGVSTGELFF. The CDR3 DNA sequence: TGCGCCAGCAGCCAAGTCACCCAGCACGGGGTCAGCACCGGGGAGCTGTTTTTT.

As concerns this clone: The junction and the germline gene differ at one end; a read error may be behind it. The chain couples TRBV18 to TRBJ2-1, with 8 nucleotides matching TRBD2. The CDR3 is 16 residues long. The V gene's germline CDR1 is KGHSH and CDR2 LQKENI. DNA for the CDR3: TGTGCCAGCTCCGACGGGACTAGAGCTAAGGGAGTCGGGGGGCTCTTC. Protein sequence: CASSDGTRAKGVGGLF.

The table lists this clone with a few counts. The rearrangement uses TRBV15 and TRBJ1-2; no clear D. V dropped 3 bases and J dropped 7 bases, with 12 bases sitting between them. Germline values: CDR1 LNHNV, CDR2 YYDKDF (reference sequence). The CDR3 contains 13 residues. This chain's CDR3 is CATSSYRRPGYTF. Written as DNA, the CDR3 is TGTGCCACCAGCAGCTATAGAAGGCCTGGCTACACCTTC.

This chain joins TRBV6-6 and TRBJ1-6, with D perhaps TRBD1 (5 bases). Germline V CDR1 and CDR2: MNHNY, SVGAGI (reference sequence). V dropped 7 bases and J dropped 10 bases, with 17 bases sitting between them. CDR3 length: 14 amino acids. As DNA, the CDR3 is TGTGCCAGCATCACAGAGGGGCTCAGATCACCCCTCCACTTT. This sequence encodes CASITEGLRSPLHF.